The 15 T cell receptor beta chains presented below share a single source sample, sequenced in a study of cytomegalovirus exposure and HLA in healthy donors. The PCR used 60 Vbeta and 13 Jbeta primers. TCRdb's table, derived via immunoSEQ multiplex PCR, lists solely in-frame clones and lacks some. In the table there are under 200,000 clones, around 80% of which are singletons. Sequenced sample: PBMCs. Every receptor here comes from a human donor in good health.

The chain uses TRBV7-2 and TRBJ2-3; no clear D gene. Germline CDR1 reads SGHTA; CDR2 reads FQGNSA. V was pared by 1 base and J by 7 bases, with 6 bases between. This CDR3 region has 12 residues. CDR3 nucleotides: TGTGCCAGCAGCTTAGAAAGCCATACGCAGTATTTT. Translating gives CASSLESHTQYF.

The V call is TRBV7-9, the J call TRBJ2-1; 12 bases are a match to TRBD2. Unmatched junction bases numbered 8, after V lost 5 bases and J lost 6 bases. CDR1 is SEHNR, CDR2 FQNEAQ, per germline (reference sequence). The CDR3 length is 16 residues. DNA of the CDR3: TGTGCCAGCAGCAGACTAGCGGGGGAGATGGTCAATGAGCAGTTCTTC. Its protein product is CASSRLAGEMVNEQFF.

The chain employs TRBV6-5 and TRBJ2-1; D is perhaps TRBD1 (5 bases). Germline loops: CDR1 MNHEY, CDR2 SVGAGI. V dropped 7 bases and J dropped 1 base, with 11 bases sitting between them. CDR3 length equals 14 residues. CDR3 bases: TGTGCCAGCAACGATAGGGGTTCCTACAATGAGCAGTTCTTC. Translating gives CASNDRGSYNEQFF.

The rearrangement links TRBV29-1 to TRBJ1-2; TRBD1 might be the D (6 bases). The CDR3 sequence is 18 residues long. Germline V gene data show CDR1 as SQVTM and CDR2 as ANQGSEA. V was cut by 7 bases and J by 0 bases, with 27 bases left in between. CDR3 sequence: CSADTDPDRSEANYGYTF. The CDR3 DNA is TGCAGCGCCGATACGGATCCGGACAGATCCGAGGCTAACTATGGCTACACCTTC.

This clone was observed a single time. The chain combines TRBV5-1 with TRBJ1-6; TRBD1 matches at 7 bases. Germline V CDR1 and CDR2: SGHRS, YFSETQ. The CDR3 loop spans 15 amino acids. J was trimmed by 6 bases and V by 2 bases; bases with no gene match: 5. CDR3 nucleotides: TGCGCCAGCAGCTTTGGGGACAGTCTTAATTCACCCCTCCACTTT. It encodes CASSFGDSLNSPLHF.

CDR3 nucleotide sequence: TGTGCCAGCAGCTTTAGACTAGCGTCAGTCACAGATACGCAGTATTTT. Translating gives CASSFRLASVTDTQYF. The chain couples TRBV13 to TRBJ2-3, with TRBD2 matching over 8 bases. This CDR3 comprises 16 residues. Germline loops: CDR1 PRHDT, CDR2 FYEKMQ (reference sequence). Unmatched junction bases numbered 7, after V lost 3 bases and J lost 2 bases. Complete variable domain (other parts from reference TRBV13 and TRBJ2-3): AAGVIQSPRHLIKEKRETATLKCYPIPRHDTVYWYQQGPGQDPQFLISFYEKMQSDKGSIPDRFSAQQFSDYHSELNMSSLELGDSALYFCASSFRLASVTDTQYFGPGTRLTVL.

The chain joins TRBV12-5 to TRBJ1-2; 9 bases fit TRBD1. Trimming took 3 bases from V and 8 from J; bases not matched to a gene: 10. CDR1 is LGHNT, CDR2 FRNRAP, per germline. The CDR3 covers 15 residues. CDR3 sequence: CASGFSVGTGNGYTF. The DNA of the CDR3 is TGTGCTAGTGGTTTTAGTGTCGGGACAGGGAACGGCTACACCTTC.

The gene calls are TRBV7-8 and TRBJ1-1, with TRBD1 as a possible D gene (5 bases). CDR1 is SGHVS, CDR2 FQNEAQ, per germline. The CDR3 extends over 14 amino acids. Deletions cut 5 bases from V and 4 bases from J, with 14 bases between. The CDR3 nucleotides are TGTGCCAGCAGCCCCTCCAGTACAGGCACTGAAGCTTTCTTT. It specifies CASSPSSTGTEAFF.

Points on this clone: The junction shows a germline mismatch at one end, possibly a read error. The V call is TRBV7-7, the J call TRBJ2-7, with TRBD2 as a possible D gene (6 bases). The germline CDR1 and CDR2 sequences are SSHAT and FNYEAQ (reference sequence). The CDR3 has 13 residues. CDR3 sequence reads: CASSPGLPYEQYF. The CDR3, as DNA: TGTGCTAGCAGCCCGGGACTGCCCTACGAGCAGTACTTC.

This clone was detected only a few times. CDR3 residues: CASRSTGIGNTIYF. The CDR3 DNA reads as TGCGCCAGCAGATCAACAGGGATCGGAAACACCATATATTTT. The V call is TRBV23-1, the J call TRBJ1-3, with a possible D match to TRBD1 (6 bases). TRBV23-1 is identified as an open reading frame with a role that is uncertain. The V and J ends lost 6 bases and 4 bases respectively, with 13 bases between them. The CDR3 extends over 14 amino acids.

A few counts support this clone. The chain recombines TRBV2 with TRBJ2-3; 9 nucleotides line up with TRBD2. CDR3 length: 15 amino acids. Losses at the gene ends were 8 bases for V and 1 base for J; bases not matched to a gene: 7. Germline V gene lookup returns CDR1 SNHLY and CDR2 FYNNEI. The CDR3 is CASPSGTSRTDTQYF. As DNA, the CDR3 is TGTGCCAGCCCATCGGGGACTAGCCGCACAGATACGCAGTATTTT.

V and J are TRBV2 and TRBJ1-2; D possibly corresponds to TRBD1 (6 bases). CDR1 is SNHLY, CDR2 FYNNEI, per germline. The V and J ends lost 6 bases and 2 bases respectively, with 13 bases between them. The CDR3 contains 14 residues. The CDR3, as DNA: TGTGCCAGCAGGGCGGACAGCCCGAACTATGGCTACACCTTC. It specifies CASRADSPNYGYTF.

This clone was recorded a few times. V and J are TRBV12-5 and TRBJ1-1; 7 bases fit TRBD1. The ends lost 6 bases at V and 0 bases at J; junction bases unmatched: 4. Germline lookup yields CDR1 LGHNT and CDR2 FRNRAP. The CDR3 is 14 residues long. The CDR3 loop reads CASGSTGMNTEAFF. As DNA, the CDR3 is TGTGCTAGTGGCTCGACAGGGATGAACACTGAAGCTTTCTTT. Full variable domain (rest looked up from reference TRBV12-5 and TRBJ1-1): DARVTQTPRHKVTEMGQEVTMRCQPILGHNTVFWYRQTMMQGLELLAYFRNRAPLDDSGMPKDRFSAEMPDATLATLKIQPSEPRDSAVYFCASGSTGMNTEAFFGQGTRLTVV.

The rearrangement uses TRBV7-2 and TRBJ2-5, with a weak D call TRBD2 (6 bases). Germline V CDR1 and CDR2: SGHTA, FQGNSA. Trimming took off 1 base at V and 5 bases at J, with 14 bases between the two ends. The CDR3 has 15 residues. The chain's CDR3 is CASSLVTRELETQYF. In DNA form, the CDR3 reads TGTGCCAGCAGCTTAGTGACTAGAGAACTGGAGACCCAGTACTTC.

The chain employs TRBV10-3 and TRBJ1-4; perhaps TRBD1 as D (6 bases). Germline V gene sequence: CDR1 ENHRY, CDR2 SYGVKD. This CDR3 contains 13 residues. V was shortened by 10 bases and J by 8 bases, with 17 bases between the two germline ends. The chain's CDR3 is CATRGGREEKLFF. The CDR3, as DNA: TGTGCCACCCGAGGGGGACGCGAAGAAAAACTGTTTTTT.